Included here is one T cell receptor (beta chain) sequence, with context. The sample comes from a study of blood T cell repertoires in COVID-19. Sequenced by immunoSEQ multiplex PCR; TCRdb stores in-frame clones only, minus some. The sample has some 47,000 clones; approximately 90% are singletons. V was pared by 6 bases and J by 0 bases, with 6 bases between. Germline assignment: CDR1 LNHDA and CDR2 SQIVND (reference sequence). This CDR3 has 13 residues. The sequenced sample was peripheral blood. This rearrangement joins TRBV19 to TRBJ1-3; D is ambiguous. The TCR sequence derives from a man aged 70 or older with acute or convalescent COVID-19. CDR3 loop: CASRAGSGNTIYF. CDR3 DNA sequence: TGTGCCAGTAGAGCAGGCTCTGGAAACACCATATATTTT.